This is a list of T cell receptor beta chains from one sample in a study of T cells after yellow fever vaccination. TCRdb recomputed calls from the 5' RACE reads with MiXCR, one row per CDR3 protein. The sample has approximately 550,000 distinct CDR3 sequences, roughly 12% seen once; the top ten hold around an eighth. This material consisted of PBMCs, taken on the day of the yellow fever booster vaccination. The receptors derive from a man aged 30 to 45 who received the YFV17D yellow fever vaccine. CDR3s include the opening cysteine and the closing phenylalanine or tryptophan. D genes are given only for firm matches. Clone size, where shown, is once, few, many, or a class for clones that have expanded.

TRBV2	NA	NA	TRBJ2-1	CASSTRGYNNEQFF	TGTGCCTCATCCACTAGGGGATATAACAATGAGCAGTTCTTC
TRBV7-9	NA	few	TRBJ2-2	CASSLSPFPTGELFF	TGTGCCAGCAGCTTATCCCCCTTTCCCACCGGGGAGCTGTTTTTT
TRBV7-9	NA	many	TRBJ2-3	CASSQSAGKGTDTQYF	TGTGCCAGCAGCCAATCCGCGGGAAAGGGCACAGATACGCAGTATTTT
TRBV12-3/TRBV12-4	TRBD2	few	TRBJ2-2	CASTHSGSGTTGELFF	TGTGCCAGCACCCACTCTGGTAGCGGGACGACCGGGGAGCTGTTTTTT
TRBV9	NA	NA	TRBJ2-3	CASSVTGDQDTQYF	TGTGCCAGCAGCGTAACAGGTGACCAAGATACGCAGTATTTT
TRBV5-1	NA	few	TRBJ2-1	CASSFGGPGRLHPEQFF	TGCGCCAGCAGCTTTGGGGGACCGGGACGGCTCCATCCGGAGCAGTTCTTC
TRBV7-9	TRBD2	NA	TRBJ2-2	CASRESGSTGELFF	TGTGCCAGCAGAGAAAGCGGGAGCACCGGGGAGCTGTTTTTT
TRBV7-4	TRBD1	few	TRBJ2-1	CASSPLPRDRGCFEQFF	TGTGCCAGCAGCCCCCTTCCCCGGGACAGGGGTTGTTTTGAGCAGTTCTTC
TRBV6-1	NA	NA	TRBJ2-1	CASSSLGSLNEQFF	TGTGCCAGCAGCAGCCTAGGGTCCCTGAATGAGCAGTTCTTC
TRBV5-4	TRBD2	NA	TRBJ2-3	CASSRGLAWTDTQYF	TGTGCCAGCAGCCGTGGACTAGCGTGGACAGATACGCAGTATTTT
TRBV5-1	TRBD1	NA	TRBJ1-2	CASSFYDRDEYGYTF	TGCGCCAGCAGTTTCTACGACAGGGACGAATATGGCTACACCTTC
TRBV12-3/TRBV12-4	NA	few	TRBJ2-3	CASRPTRRLPSTDTQYF	TGTGCCAGCAGACCTACTCGCCGGCTTCCTAGCACAGATACGCAGTATTTT
TRBV29-1	NA	few	TRBJ1-4	CSVGEVPNEKLFF	TGCAGCGTTGGAGAAGTTCCAAATGAAAAACTGTTTTTT
TRBV6-1	NA	few	TRBJ1-2	CASSPVANYGYTF	TGTGCCAGCAGCCCGGTAGCTAACTATGGCTACACCTTC
TRBV7-2	TRBD2	few	TRBJ2-1	CASSLAKGGSGANEQFF	TGTGCCAGCAGCTTAGCGAAGGGCGGGAGTGGGGCCAATGAGCAGTTCTTC